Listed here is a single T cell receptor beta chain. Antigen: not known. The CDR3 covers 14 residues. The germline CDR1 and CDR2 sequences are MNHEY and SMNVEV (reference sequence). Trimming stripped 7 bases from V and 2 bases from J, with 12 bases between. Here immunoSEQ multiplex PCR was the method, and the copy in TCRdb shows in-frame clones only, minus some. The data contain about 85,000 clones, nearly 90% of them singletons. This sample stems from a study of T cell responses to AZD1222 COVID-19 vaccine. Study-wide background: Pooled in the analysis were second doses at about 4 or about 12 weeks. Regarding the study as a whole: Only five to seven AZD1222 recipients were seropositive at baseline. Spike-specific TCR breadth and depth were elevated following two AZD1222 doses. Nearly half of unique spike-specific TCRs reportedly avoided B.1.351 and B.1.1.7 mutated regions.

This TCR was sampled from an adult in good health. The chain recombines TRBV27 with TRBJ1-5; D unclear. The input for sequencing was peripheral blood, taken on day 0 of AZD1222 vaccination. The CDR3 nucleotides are TGTGCCAGCAAATTGACGGGAGGCAATCAGCCCCAGCATTTT. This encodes CASKLTGGNQPQHF.